Listed here are 27 T cell receptor beta chains from one sample, sequenced in a study of blood T cell repertoires in COVID-19. Assay used: immunoSEQ multiplex PCR; TCRdb lists only in-frame clones, some missing. The sample includes some 300,000 clones, 88% of them seen just once. Sequenced: PBMCs or T cells enriched from blood (not recorded which). These receptors all come from a woman under 40 who had recovered from COVID-19.

The gene calls are TRBV9 and TRBJ2-6, with 8 bases identical to TRBD1. Losses at the gene ends were 2 bases for V and 4 bases for J; bases not matched to a gene: 5. The CDR3 has 16 residues. Germline V gene sequence: CDR1 SGDLS, CDR2 YYNGEE. The DNA of the CDR3 is TGTGCCAGCAGCGTGACAGGGGATGCGGGGGCCAACGTCCTGACTTTC. As protein: CASSVTGDAGANVLTF.

The rearrangement joins TRBV7-2 to TRBJ1-1; D call uncertain. This CDR3 region has 14 residues. Per germline, CDR1 SGHTA and CDR2 FQGNSA. Trimming took 1 base from V and 1 from J, leaving 7 bases between them. CDR3 DNA: TGTGCCAGCAGCTTAGGGGGAGGGAACACTGAAGCTTTCTTT. Protein sequence: CASSLGGGNTEAFF.

This chain connects TRBV19 to TRBJ1-5; D possibly corresponds to TRBD1 (5 bases). CDR1 LNHDA and CDR2 SQIVND come from the germline V gene (reference sequence). Trimming left V 8 bases short and J 6 bases short, with 14 bases between. The CDR3 has 13 amino acids. CDR3 residues: CASGFRGGQPQHF. CDR3 DNA sequence: TGTGCCAGTGGTTTCCGGGGGGGTCAGCCCCAGCATTTT.

The V call is TRBV6-6, the J call TRBJ1-4; D is uncertain. The CDR3 contains 10 residues. The V and J ends lost 10 bases and 4 bases respectively, with 4 bases between them. Germline CDR1 reads MNHNY; CDR2 reads SVGAGI (reference sequence). CDR3 protein: CATRNEKLFF. CDR3 DNA: TGTGCCACCCGTAATGAAAAACTGTTTTTT.

The rearrangement links TRBV28 to TRBJ1-1; D perhaps matches TRBD1 (6 bases). The CDR3 is 13 residues long. Trimming left V 3 bases short and J 6 bases short, with 11 bases between. From germline, CDR1 is MDHEN and CDR2 SYDVKM. The CDR3 sequence: CASSFSGVAEAFF. The CDR3 nucleotides read TGTGCCAGCAGTTTCTCAGGGGTGGCTGAAGCTTTCTTT.

This chain links TRBV5-1 with TRBJ2-3; 7 nucleotides agree with TRBD1. The ends lost 4 bases at V and 2 bases at J; junction bases unmatched: 4. This CDR3 is built from 14 residues. Germline V gives CDR1 SGHRS, CDR2 YFSETQ. The CDR3 here is CASSPDRFTDTQYF. CDR3 coding DNA: TGCGCCAGCAGCCCGGACAGGTTCACAGATACGCAGTATTTT.

This clone was detected a few times. J is TRBJ1-6 and V is TRBV25-1; tentative D call: TRBD1 (5 bases). The germline V gene has CDR1 MGHDK and CDR2 SYGVNS. The CDR3 covers 16 residues. V was shortened by 1 base and J by 6 bases, with 13 bases between the two germline ends. The CDR3 sequence: CASSEFPGRVNSPLHF. CDR3 nucleotide sequence: TGTGCCAGCAGTGAATTCCCAGGCAGGGTTAATTCACCCCTCCACTTT.

This chain links TRBV7-9 with TRBJ2-7; D may be TRBD1 (6 bases). The CDR3 spans 15 residues. Trimming shortened V by 1 base and J by 1 base, and 11 bases separated the two germline ends. The germline CDR1 and CDR2 sequences are SEHNR and FQNEAQ (reference sequence). The CDR3 reads CASSLGQGISYEQYF. DNA for the CDR3: TGTGCCAGCAGCTTAGGGCAGGGGATATCCTACGAGCAGTACTTC.

The chain has TRBV6-5 and TRBJ2-2, with D possibly matching TRBD1 (7 bases). Looked up from germline, CDR1 is MNHEY and CDR2 is SVGAGI. CDR3 length equals 15 residues. V was pared by 7 bases and J by 4 bases, with 16 bases between. The CDR3: CASTMTGRPTGELFF. The CDR3 DNA reads as TGTGCCAGCACCATGACAGGGAGGCCCACCGGGGAGCTGTTTTTT.

The CDR3 nucleotides read TGTGCCAGCAGTTTATGGGGGGGGACTAGCGGGAGCTCCGAGCAGTACTTC. Translation gives CASSLWGGTSGSSEQYF. The V and J genes are TRBV27 and TRBJ2-7; 14 bases fit TRBD2. The germline V gene encodes CDR1 MNHEY and CDR2 SMNVEV (reference sequence). V dropped 1 base and J dropped 6; count of bases not matched to a gene: 8. This CDR3 comprises 17 residues.

CDR3 in amino acids: CATSRGTGVRYTEAFF. The CDR3 DNA is TGTGCCACCAGCAGAGGAACAGGGGTGAGGTACACTGAAGCTTTCTTT. The rearrangement uses TRBV15 and TRBJ1-1; 7 bases fit TRBD1. After removal of 1 base from V and 3 bases from J, the junction contained 8 bases not matched to a gene. The CDR3 contains 16 residues. Germline values: CDR1 LNHNV, CDR2 YYDKDF (reference sequence).

The V gene is TRBV6-2 or TRBV6-3, the J gene TRBJ2-2; D might be TRBD1 (6 bases). V lost 2 bases to trimming and J lost 6 bases, with 13 bases between them. The CDR3 consists of 15 residues. In germline, CDR1 is MNHEY, CDR2 SVGEGT. The DNA of the CDR3 is TGTGCCAGCAGTTACGGGGGCCCCCCGGCCGGGGAGCTGTTTTTT. Translation: CASSYGGPPAGELFF.

V is TRBV4-1 and J is TRBJ1-2; D possibly corresponds to TRBD1 (6 bases). Trimming took off 2 bases at V and 4 bases at J, with 20 bases between the two ends. Germline assignment: CDR1 MGHRA and CDR2 YSYEKL. This CDR3 has 17 residues. The CDR3 DNA is TGCGCCAGCAGCCAACAATCCGGACAGAACAAAATCTATGGCTACACCTTC. This gives the protein CASSQQSGQNKIYGYTF.

The V gene is TRBV27, the J gene TRBJ1-2; TRBD1 aligns across 8 bases. The CDR3 contains 17 residues. Germline V gene data show CDR1 as MNHEY and CDR2 as SMNVEV (reference sequence). V shed 8 bases, J shed 3 bases, and the junction held 17 bases outside the gene matches. The CDR3 nucleotides are TGTGCCAGCGCCGGCCAGAGGACAGGGCGGGACCACTATGGCTACACCTTC. Its translation is CASAGQRTGRDHYGYTF.

V usage is TRBV24-1 and J usage is TRBJ2-7; 8 nucleotides match TRBD1. The V gene end was trimmed by 2 bases and the J gene end by 9 bases; junction bases not matched to a gene: 2. Germline values: CDR1 KGHDR, CDR2 SFDVKD. The CDR3 extends over 12 amino acids. The CDR3 here is CATSDWTGWQYF. The CDR3 DNA reads TGTGCCACCAGTGATTGGACAGGGTGGCAGTACTTC.

The chain employs TRBV2 and TRBJ2-1; tentative D call: TRBD2 (6 bases). Germline V lookup: CDR1 SNHLY, CDR2 FYNNEI. The CDR3 totals 10 residues. The V gene lost 7 bases and the J gene lost 10 bases, with 8 bases spanning the gap. The CDR3: CASNAGEQFF. CDR3 sequence (DNA): TGTGCCAGCAACGCGGGAGAGCAGTTCTTC.

This chain links TRBV6-5 with TRBJ1-2; no reliable D call. This CDR3 is 15 amino acids long. Trimming stripped 3 bases from V and 7 bases from J, with 18 bases between. Germline CDR1 MNHEY, CDR2 SVGAGI. DNA of the CDR3: TGTGCCAGCAGTTATGACTATAGGGCAGGAGGTGGCTACACCTTC. Its translation is CASSYDYRAGGGYTF.

J is TRBJ2-5 and V is TRBV11-3; 8 bases are shared with TRBD2. The length of the CDR3 is 15 residues. V was clipped by 1 base and J by 5 bases; unmatched bases: 6. Germline values: CDR1 SGHNT, CDR2 YENEEA. The CDR3: CASSLGGLELETQYF. CDR3 sequence (DNA): TGTGCCAGCAGCTTAGGGGGACTAGAGCTGGAGACCCAGTACTTC.

The chain uses TRBV5-1 and TRBJ1-2, with D perhaps TRBD1 (6 bases). The CDR3 contains 13 residues. Germline CDR1 SGHRS, CDR2 YFSETQ. Trimming took off 3 bases at V and 6 bases at J, with 12 bases between the two ends. This chain's CDR3 is CASSSRGADGYTF. In DNA form, the CDR3 reads TGCGCCAGCAGCTCCAGGGGTGCTGATGGCTACACCTTC.

This sequence joins TRBV14 and TRBJ2-2; no reliable D call. The CDR3 runs 13 residues. The germline gives CDR1 SGHDN, CDR2 FVKESK. The V gene lost 4 bases and the J gene lost 6 bases, with 9 bases spanning the gap. The CDR3 is CASSPARSGELFF. The DNA for the CDR3 is TGTGCCAGCAGCCCCGCGAGGTCCGGGGAGCTGTTTTTT.

The rearrangement links TRBV27 to TRBJ2-7; 14 positions match TRBD2. The CDR3 sequence is 18 residues long. After removal of 6 bases from V and 3 bases from J, the junction contained 13 bases not matched to a gene. Per the germline V gene, CDR1 is MNHEY and CDR2 is SMNVEV (reference sequence). The CDR3 is CASSGLAGGPGGYYEQYF. CDR3 bases: TGTGCCAGCAGCGGACTAGCGGGGGGCCCGGGGGGTTACTACGAGCAGTACTTC.

This clone was found a few times. The rearrangement links TRBV2 to TRBJ1-1; D might be TRBD1 (5 bases). CDR1 and CDR2 from the germline V gene are SNHLY and FYNNEI. Trimming took off 6 bases at V and 4 bases at J, with 18 bases between the two ends. CDR3 size: 15 residues. The CDR3 loop is CASSHRAVGGTEAFF. The CDR3 DNA reads TGTGCCAGCAGCCACCGCGCCGTGGGGGGCACTGAAGCTTTCTTT.

The V and J genes are TRBV7-2 and TRBJ2-7; D is perhaps TRBD1 (6 bases). Trimming shortened V by 4 bases and J by 2 bases, and 15 bases separated the two germline ends. CDR3 length equals 15 residues. The germline V gene has CDR1 SGHTA and CDR2 FQGNSA. The CDR3 region is CASSSRGTATYEQYF. CDR3 DNA sequence: TGTGCCAGCAGCTCAAGGGGGACGGCGACCTACGAGCAGTACTTC.

This clone was seen a single time. The V call is TRBV4-2, the J call TRBJ1-1; D uncertain. Germline V gene data show CDR1 as LGHNA and CDR2 as YNFKEQ. The V and J ends lost 0 bases and 2 bases respectively, with 13 bases between them. CDR3 length equals 16 residues. The DNA of the CDR3 is TGTGCCAGCAGCCAAGAGGGAGGAAGAATAAACACTGAAGCTTTCTTT. Translation: CASSQEGGRINTEAFF.

The chain is built from TRBV6-1 and TRBJ2-4; TRBD2 aligns across 10 bases. CDR1 and CDR2 from the germline V gene are MNHNS and SASEGT. The CDR3 is 15 amino acids. Trimming removed 3 bases from V and 12 bases from J; junction bases left unmatched: 11. CDR3 DNA: TGTGCCAGCAGTGATTCCCGGGTTAGCGGGAGGAGTCAGTACTTC. The encoded protein is CASSDSRVSGRSQYF.

Regarding this clone: At one end the junction does not follow the germline gene, possibly because of a read error. The chain couples TRBV7-7 to TRBJ2-7; 8 bases line up with TRBD1. CDR1 is SSHAT and CDR2 is FNYEAQ in the germline V gene (reference sequence). CDR3 length: 16 amino acids. The DNA for the CDR3 is TGTGCTAGCAGCTTCCAAGGACAGGGCAAGGAAAACGAGCAGTACTTC. Protein sequence: CASSFQGQGKENEQYF.

The genes are TRBV24-1 and TRBJ2-1; 9 bases fit TRBD2. The germline gives CDR1 KGHDR, CDR2 SFDVKD. The V gene end was trimmed by 3 bases and the J gene end by 3 bases; junction bases not matched to a gene: 5. The CDR3 covers 16 residues. CDR3 bases: TGTGCCACCAGTGATCCGACTAGCGGCAACTACAATGAGCAGTTCTTC. Protein product: CATSDPTSGNYNEQFF.